The 27 T cell receptor beta chains in this list originate from one sample, sequenced in a study of control samples from healthy donors and cancer patients. This table comes from immunoSEQ multiplex PCR, and its TCRdb copy is limited to in-frame clones, with some not included. The sample lists just over 80,000 clones; over 85% were seen once. The sequenced sample was blood. These receptors all stem from a man in his fifties in good health.

V gene TRBV12-3 or TRBV12-4 combines with J gene TRBJ1-2; 8 nucleotides match TRBD1. The J segment lost 4 bases and the V segment lost 10 bases, leaving 8 bases of the junction unmatched. CDR3 length equals 13 residues. DNA of the CDR3: TGTGCCACGCGACAGGGGAGGGTCTATGGCTACACCTTC. Encoded protein: CATRQGRVYGYTF.

The chain is built from TRBV18 and TRBJ1-1, with a weak D call TRBD1 (6 bases). This CDR3 is built from 15 residues. Germline lookup yields CDR1 KGHSH and CDR2 LQKENI. Between the trimmed V and J ends, which lost 3 bases and 2 bases, there was a span of 13 bases. The CDR3 loop reads CASSPSGQLNTEAFF. In DNA form, the CDR3 reads TGTGCCAGCTCACCCTCCGGACAGCTTAACACTGAAGCTTTCTTT.

The chain links TRBV5-1 to TRBJ1-1; D is undetermined. V lost 4 bases to trimming and J lost 1 base, with 14 bases between them. CDR1 is SGHRS, CDR2 YFSETQ, per germline. CDR3 length: 15 amino acids. DNA for the CDR3: TGCGCCAGCAGCCTTACTGAGGGCCCGAACACTGAAGCTTTCTTT. Translated, it gives CASSLTEGPNTEAFF. The complete variable domain, with remaining parts taken from reference TRBV5-1 and TRBJ1-1, reads KAGVTQTPRYLIKTRGQQVTLSCSPISGHRSVSWYQQTPGQGLQFLFEYFSETQRNKGNFPGRFSGRQFSNSRSEMNVSTLELGDSALYLCASSLTEGPNTEAFFGQGTRLTVV.

This rearrangement joins TRBV19 to TRBJ2-2, with TRBD1 as a possible D gene (5 bases). CDR3 length: 10 residues. Trimming cost V 9 bases and J 10 bases, with 9 bases left between them. Germline V gives CDR1 LNHDA, CDR2 SQIVND (reference sequence). CDR3 residues: CASGHSELFF. CDR3 bases: TGTGCCAGCGGACATTCGGAGCTGTTTTTT.

The chain uses TRBV27 and TRBJ2-3; no clear D. This CDR3 has 11 residues. The germline V gene encodes CDR1 MNHEY and CDR2 SMNVEV (reference sequence). The ends were cut back, 9 bases at V and 6 bases at J, with 10 bases in the middle. DNA of the CDR3: TGTGCCAGTTCCCCCCGGGATACGCAGTATTTT. Amino acids: CASSPRDTQYF.

The chain employs TRBV19 and TRBJ1-4; 9 bases agree with TRBD1. V lost 3 bases and J lost 7; bases outside the gene matches: 3. Germline loops: CDR1 LNHDA, CDR2 SQIVND (reference sequence). The CDR3 covers 14 residues. The CDR3 nucleotides are TGTGCCAGTAGTATCGGGGACAGGGTTGAAAAACTGTTTTTT. Protein: CASSIGDRVEKLFF.

The chain is built from TRBV5-8 and TRBJ1-2; D call uncertain. Per the germline V gene, CDR1 is SGHTS and CDR2 is YDEGEE. This CDR3 comprises 13 residues. V lost 2 bases to trimming and J lost 4 bases, with 9 bases between them. The CDR3 bases are TGTGCCAGCAGCTTAGGGATCTCCTATGGCTACACCTTC. Its protein is CASSLGISYGYTF.

This clone was counted a single time. This chain connects TRBV5-8 to TRBJ1-2; TRBD1 might be the D (5 bases). There are 14 residues in the CDR3. Trimming pared 4 bases from V and 6 bases from J, leaving 16 bases between. The germline V gene has CDR1 SGHTS and CDR2 YDEGEE. CDR3 sequence (DNA): TGTGCCAGCAGCCTTGACAGTCGCTTTCATGGCTACACCTTC. Translation gives CASSLDSRFHGYTF.

This sequence joins TRBV2 and TRBJ1-1; possible D gene TRBD1, 5 bases. This CDR3 region has 14 residues. Germline assignment: CDR1 SNHLY and CDR2 FYNNEI. Trimming pared 2 bases from V and 9 bases from J, leaving 16 bases between. CDR3 bases: TGTGCCAGCAGTGAATCAGTCTCTAGGGGCAAAGCTTTCTTT. This translates into CASSESVSRGKAFF. The variable domain in full, completed from reference TRBV2 and TRBJ1-1, reads EPEVTQTPSHQVTQMGQEVILRCVPISNHLYFYWYRQILGQKVEFLVSFYNNEISEKSEIFDDQFSVERPDGSNFTLKIRSTKLEDSAMYFCASSESVSRGKAFFGQGTRLTVV.

J is TRBJ2-3 and V is TRBV19, with a weak D call TRBD2 (5 bases). The V end was cut by 4 bases, the J end by 6 bases, with 11 bases between. The CDR3 covers 13 residues. CDR1 is LNHDA and CDR2 is SQIVND in the germline V gene (reference sequence). CDR3 in DNA: TGTGCCAGTAGTACCTCGTCGGGGGATACGCAGTATTTT. Translated: CASSTSSGDTQYF.

The chain recombines TRBV6-5 with TRBJ1-1, with unresolved D. Germline V gene data show CDR1 as MNHEY and CDR2 as SVGAGI. CDR3 length equals 15 residues. V was pared by 6 bases and J by 6 bases, with 20 bases between. The DNA for the CDR3 is TGTGCCAGCAGGCGTACAAGTCGATCGGAGGCTGAAGCTTTCTTT. This gives the protein CASRRTSRSEAEAFF.

This clone was seen only a few times. This rearrangement joins TRBV15 to TRBJ2-1; perhaps TRBD1 as D (5 bases). Germline V gene sequence: CDR1 LNHNV, CDR2 YYDKDF (reference sequence). The CDR3 is 14 amino acids. With 1 base removed from V and 8 bases from J, the gap between germline ends came to 12 bases. The DNA of the CDR3 is TGTGCCACCAGCAGAGGGACAAAGTCGGATGAGCAGTTCTTC. Its translation: CATSRGTKSDEQFF.

The CDR3 bases are TGTGCCACCACCGAGAGGAGGTGGGCTGAAGCTTTCTTT. Protein: CATTERRWAEAFF. V gene TRBV6-5 combines with J gene TRBJ1-1, with no clear D. Between the trimmed V and J ends, which lost 10 bases and 6 bases, there was a span of 18 bases. This CDR3 has 13 residues. Germline CDR1 reads MNHEY; CDR2 reads SVGAGI.

The chain joins TRBV30 to TRBJ1-4; unclear D gene. The germline V and J ends were trimmed by 3 bases and 5 bases, with 7 bases remaining between them. This CDR3 has 12 residues. In germline, CDR1 is GTSNPN, CDR2 SVGIG (reference sequence). CDR3 nucleotides: TGTGCCTGGAGAGGCCAAAATGAAAAACTGTTTTTT. It translates to CAWRGQNEKLFF.

The chain is built from TRBV7-6 and TRBJ2-1; 9 bases map to TRBD2. This CDR3 has 17 residues. The germline V gene encodes CDR1 SGHVS and CDR2 FNYEAQ. V lost 1 base and J lost 4; bases outside the gene matches: 8. The CDR3 here is CASSLEGAGGLYNEQFF. The CDR3 coding sequence is TGTGCCAGCAGCTTAGAGGGCGCGGGGGGGCTGTACAATGAGCAGTTCTTC.

The V and J genes are TRBV6-6 and TRBJ1-5, with unresolved D. Trimming pared 10 bases from V and 5 bases from J, leaving 18 bases between. The CDR3 has 14 amino acids. Looked up from germline, CDR1 is MNHNY and CDR2 is SVGAGI (reference sequence). CDR3 in amino acids: CAINRGYGDQPQHF. CDR3 nucleotide sequence: TGTGCCATCAACCGGGGTTATGGAGATCAGCCCCAGCATTTT.

The chain is built from TRBV7-8 and TRBJ1-4, with 8 bases matching TRBD1. The CDR3 length is 15 residues. The ends lost 1 base at V and 5 bases at J; junction bases unmatched: 3. Germline V gives CDR1 SGHVS, CDR2 FQNEAQ. CDR3 loop: CASSLERDRNEKLFF. DNA of the CDR3: TGTGCCAGCAGCTTAGAGAGGGACAGGAATGAAAAACTGTTTTTT.

About this clone itself: The junction departs from the called germline gene at one end, perhaps through a read error. Other DNA variants within this sample encode the same CDR3. The DNA of the CDR3 is TGTGCCAGTAGTAACGACAAGGGCTTTAGCAATCAGCTCCAGCATTTT. Protein sequence: CASSNDKGFSNQLQHF. The chain is built from TRBV19 and TRBJ1-5; no clear D. The CDR3 totals 16 residues. Germline V CDR1 and CDR2: LNHDA, SQIVND (reference sequence).

The chain has TRBV30 and TRBJ1-4; 12 nucleotides match TRBD1. The CDR3 covers 16 residues. The germline gives CDR1 GTSNPN, CDR2 SVGIG (reference sequence). V dropped 2 bases and J dropped 8; count of bases not matched to a gene: 9. For the CDR3, the DNA is TGTGCCTGGAGTCCGGGACAGGGGGCCGTTGGGGAAAAACTGTTTTTT. This encodes CAWSPGQGAVGEKLFF.

The chain joins TRBV2 to TRBJ1-5, with unresolved D. CDR1 and CDR2 from the germline V gene are SNHLY and FYNNEI. V shed 3 bases and J shed 2 bases, with 8 bases lying between them. This CDR3 is 14 amino acids long. The CDR3 region is CASSDPEGNQPQHF. The CDR3 DNA reads TGTGCCAGCAGTGACCCCGAGGGCAATCAGCCCCAGCATTTT.

The chain is built from TRBV5-1 and TRBJ1-6, with D hard to call. Germline V gene lookup returns CDR1 SGHRS and CDR2 YFSETQ. Deletions cut 4 bases from V and 6 bases from J, with 17 bases between. The CDR3 runs to 16 residues. The CDR3 spells CASSPAFGIFNSPLHF. CDR3 in DNA: TGCGCCAGCAGCCCGGCCTTCGGGATCTTTAATTCACCCCTCCACTTT.

V and J are TRBV24-1 and TRBJ1-3; D gene unclear. Germline V gives CDR1 KGHDR, CDR2 SFDVKD. The V end was cut by 0 bases, the J end by 9 bases, with 11 bases between. This CDR3 has 14 amino acids. The CDR3 region is CATSDLTSGGTIYF. The CDR3 DNA follows: TGTGCCACCAGTGATTTGACCTCTGGAGGCACCATATATTTT.

The J gene is TRBJ2-2, the V gene TRBV19, with D possibly being TRBD1 (6 bases). Looked up from germline, CDR1 is LNHDA and CDR2 is SQIVND (reference sequence). V was clipped by 5 bases and J by 2 bases, with 9 bases between them. CDR3 size: 14 residues. CDR3 sequence reads: CASSVTGNTGELFF. The CDR3 region has the DNA TGTGCCAGTAGTGTGACAGGAAACACCGGGGAGCTGTTTTTT. The full variable domain, its missing parts supplied by reference TRBV19 and TRBJ2-2, is DGGITQSPKYLFRKEGQNVTLSCEQNLNHDAMYWYRQDPGQGLRLIYYSQIVNDFQKGDIAEGYSVSREKKESFPLTVTSAQKNPTAFYLCASSVTGNTGELFFGEGSRLTVL.

For this clone: The limits of the CDR3 on the DNA are not certain, so only TCRdb's listed CDR3 is given. CDR3 in amino acids: CASSRLTGVNTEAFFGLGTEAFF. This chain links TRBV3-1 (or the pseudogene TRBV3-2) with TRBJ1-1; TRBD1 is the table's D call and was not checked against the DNA. The CDR3 has 23 amino acids, counting both end residues. CDR1 is LGHDT and CDR2 is YNNKEL in the germline V gene (reference sequence).

The rearrangement joins TRBV18 to TRBJ2-7, with D maybe TRBD1 (5 bases). Germline CDR1 reads KGHSH; CDR2 reads LQKENI. V lost 3 bases to trimming and J lost 0 bases, with 18 bases between them. The CDR3 spans 17 residues. The CDR3 nucleotides read TGTGCCAGCTCACCCTTGACAAGGGGCCATCTCTCCTACGAGCAGTACTTC. It specifies CASSPLTRGHLSYEQYF.

This chain joins TRBV6-4 and TRBJ2-3; no reliable D call. Trimming took 6 bases from V and 0 from J, leaving 10 bases between them. The CDR3 spans 14 residues. CDR1 and CDR2 from the germline V gene are MRHNA and SNTAGT. The CDR3 sequence: CASSPDGSTDTQYF. The CDR3 region has the DNA TGTGCCAGCAGCCCGGACGGTAGCACAGATACGCAGTATTTT.

This sequence joins TRBV5-6 and TRBJ2-5, with 9 bases aligning to TRBD2. The CDR3 runs to 16 residues. V was pared by 1 base and J by 5 bases, with 9 bases of the junction left unmatched. The germline V gene has CDR1 SGHDT and CDR2 YYEEEE. DNA of the CDR3: TGTGCCAGCAGCTTGATAGGGACTAGCATTGGGGAGACCCAGTACTTC. It encodes CASSLIGTSIGETQYF.